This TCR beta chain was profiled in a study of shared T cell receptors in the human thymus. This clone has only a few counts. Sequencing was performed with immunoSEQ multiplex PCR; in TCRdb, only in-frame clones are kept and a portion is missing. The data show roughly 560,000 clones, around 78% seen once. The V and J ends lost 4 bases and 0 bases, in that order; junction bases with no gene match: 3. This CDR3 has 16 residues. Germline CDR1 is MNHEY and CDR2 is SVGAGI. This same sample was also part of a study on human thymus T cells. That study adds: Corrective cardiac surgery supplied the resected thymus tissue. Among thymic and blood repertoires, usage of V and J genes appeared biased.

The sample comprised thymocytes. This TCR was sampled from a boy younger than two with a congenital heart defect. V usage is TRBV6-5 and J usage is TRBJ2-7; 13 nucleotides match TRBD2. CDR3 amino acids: CASSSGTSGNSYEQYF. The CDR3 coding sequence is TGTGCCAGCAGTTCCGGGACTAGCGGGAACTCCTACGAGCAGTACTTC.